These 8 T cell receptor beta chains came from one sample sequenced in a study of PD-1 blockade in classical Hodgkin lymphoma. Stated time point: cycle 4 day 1 (C4D1), after less than 7 weeks of nivolumab. Each patient experienced a relapse that followed autologous stem cell transplantation, and brentuximab vedotin exposure varied. Assay: immunoSEQ multiplex PCR; the TCRdb copy retains only in-frame clones and omits some. This table has approximately 41,000 clones, 66% appearing once. The material sequenced was peripheral blood mononuclear cells (PBMCs), taken before the fourth cycle of nivolumab. These receptor sequences come from a human donor with classical Hodgkin lymphoma.

This rearrangement joins TRBV9 to TRBJ1-1; D gene uncertain. Germline CDR1 reads SGDLS; CDR2 reads YYNGEE. V was cut by 1 base and J by 4 bases, with 17 bases left in between. The CDR3 runs to 16 residues. In DNA form, the CDR3 reads TGTGCCAGCAGCGTAACCGGTGTACGAAGTGGCACTGAAGCTTTCTTT. As protein: CASSVTGVRSGTEAFF. Full variable domain (rest looked up from reference TRBV9 and TRBJ1-1): DSGVTQTPKHLITATGQRVTLRCSPRSGDLSVYWYQQSLDQGLQFLIQYYNGEERAKGNILERFSAQQFPDLHSELNLSSLELGDSALYFCASSVTGVRSGTEAFFGQGTRLTVV.

This clone has only a few counts. This sequence joins TRBV9 and TRBJ2-3; D remains ambiguous. The V gene's germline CDR1 is SGDLS and CDR2 YYNGEE. Between the trimmed V and J ends, which lost 0 bases and 3 bases, there was a span of 2 bases. The CDR3 is 12 amino acids. CDR3 protein: CASSVETDTQYF. CDR3 sequence (DNA): TGTGCCAGCAGCGTAGAAACAGATACGCAGTATTTT.

The V and J genes are TRBV7-9 and TRBJ2-2; D is perhaps TRBD2 (5 bases). In germline, CDR1 is SEHNR, CDR2 FQNEAQ (reference sequence). The CDR3 runs to 13 residues. Trimming removed 6 bases at V and 7 bases at J, with 12 bases between. This CDR3 reads CASSPRGDGELFF. The CDR3 DNA reads as TGTGCCAGCAGTCCCCGGGGAGACGGGGAGCTGTTTTTT.

This rearrangement joins TRBV9 to TRBJ2-7; 7 nucleotides line up with TRBD1. Germline lookup yields CDR1 SGDLS and CDR2 YYNGEE. The CDR3 consists of 14 residues. V dropped 3 bases and J dropped 2; count of bases not matched to a gene: 5. CDR3 region: CASSAQGVPYEQYF. The CDR3 region has the DNA TGTGCCAGCAGCGCGCAGGGGGTCCCCTACGAGCAGTACTTC.

This chain links TRBV7-2 with TRBJ2-7; 16 nucleotides match TRBD2. The junction had 6 bases not matched to a gene; V was cut back by 1 base and J by 6 bases. Germline lookup yields CDR1 SGHTA and CDR2 FQGNSA. The CDR3 sequence is 17 residues long. The CDR3, as DNA: TGTGCCAGCAGCTTAGTTGGGACTAGCGGGGGGGTTGCCGAGCAGTACTTC. Residues: CASSLVGTSGGVAEQYF.

The chain combines TRBV6-5 with TRBJ2-2; 7 bases align to TRBD1. This CDR3 region has 15 residues. V was clipped by 4 bases and J by 3 bases; unmatched bases: 5. Germline V lookup: CDR1 MNHEY, CDR2 SVGAGI. The CDR3 nucleotides read TGTGCCAGCAGTTCACCGGGACAGTACACCGGGGAGCTGTTTTTT. It encodes CASSSPGQYTGELFF.

In its sample, this clone was seen once. J is TRBJ1-4 and V is TRBV29-1; D not resolved. V shed 6 bases and J shed 3 bases, with 14 bases lying between them. Germline V gives CDR1 SQVTM, CDR2 ANQGSEA. The CDR3 consists of 14 residues. The CDR3 reads CSVARVLPNEKLFF. CDR3 in DNA: TGCAGCGTCGCCCGAGTGTTGCCTAATGAAAAACTGTTTTTT.

The gene calls are TRBV7-9 and TRBJ1-1; D remains unclear. Germline V CDR1 and CDR2: SEHNR, FQNEAQ (reference sequence). This CDR3 has 16 residues. V was pared by 5 bases and J by 0 bases, with 16 bases between. CDR3: CASSGIQEPMNTEAFF. The CDR3, as DNA: TGTGCCAGCAGCGGTATTCAGGAGCCAATGAACACTGAAGCTTTCTTT.